One and the same sample provided the 28 T cell receptor beta chains below, sequenced in a study of technical replicates of blood from a handful of donors. The protocol was immunoSEQ multiplex PCR, while the TCRdb copy is restricted to in-frame clones and leaves out a portion. The data contain roughly 79,000 clones, roughly 77% of them seen just once; the ten biggest clones take up 3% to 4.5%. The sequenced sample consisted of PBMCs. The receptors were gathered from a human donor in good health. Some clones in this sample may be carry-over from other donors' samples.

This clone was found a few times. The chain links TRBV11-2 to TRBJ2-7; D gene uncertain. The CDR3 is 14 amino acids. With 5 bases removed from V and 5 bases from J, the gap between germline ends came to 16 bases. Germline CDR1 and CDR2: SGHAT and FQNNGV. The CDR3 protein is CASSPGGDSHEQYF. CDR3 nucleotide sequence: TGTGCCAGCAGCCCCGGCGGAGATAGCCACGAGCAGTACTTC.

The chain couples TRBV29-1 to TRBJ1-5; maybe TRBD1 (5 bases). The CDR3 totals 13 residues. Germline V gene sequence: CDR1 SQVTM, CDR2 ANQGSEA. Trimming stripped 4 bases from V and 0 bases from J, with 7 bases between. The CDR3 bases are TGCAGCGTTGGACAGAATAGCAATCAGCCCCAGCATTTT. This gives the protein CSVGQNSNQPQHF.

This rearrangement joins TRBV7-9 to TRBJ2-6; TRBD1 agrees at 7 bases. V was clipped by 2 bases and J by 4 bases; unmatched bases: 8. The CDR3 extends over 17 amino acids. Germline-derived CDR1 and CDR2 are SEHNR and FQNEAQ (reference sequence). CDR3 DNA sequence: TGTGCCAGCAGCTTATCCCCTACAGGGGTAGGGGCCAACGTCCTGACTTTC. It specifies CASSLSPTGVGANVLTF.

This clone was picked up a small number of times. This chain uses TRBV29-1 with TRBJ2-7, with D perhaps matching TRBD2 (6 bases). The CDR3 totals 13 residues. The V end lost 3 bases, the J end lost 4 bases, and 13 bases lay between the germline ends. Germline loops: CDR1 SQVTM, CDR2 ANQGSEA. CDR3 sequence reads: CSVETPGRYEQYF. In nucleotides, the CDR3 is TGCAGCGTTGAGACGCCAGGGAGGTACGAGCAGTACTTC.

This clone was detected only once. The chain couples TRBV14 to TRBJ2-5; D possibly corresponds to TRBD1 (5 bases). CDR1 and CDR2 (germline): SGHDN, FVKESK. The CDR3 is made up of 13 amino acids. Trimming took 6 bases from V and 3 from J, leaving 11 bases between them. DNA of the CDR3: TGTGCCAGCAGGGACAACCAAAAAGAGACCCAGTACTTC. It is translated as CASRDNQKETQYF.

The rearrangement uses TRBV18 and TRBJ2-5; 9 bases are shared with TRBD2. In germline, CDR1 is KGHSH, CDR2 LQKENI. With V trimmed by 2 bases and J by 4 bases, 5 bases remained unmatched. There are 15 residues in the CDR3. The CDR3 nucleotides are TGTGCCAGCTCACCAGCGGGAGGGCCTTTAGAGACCCAGTACTTC. The encoded protein is CASSPAGGPLETQYF. Looking up the rest from reference TRBV18 and TRBJ2-5 gives the full variable domain: NAGVMQNPRHLVRRRGQEARLRCSPMKGHSHVYWYRQLPEEGLKFMVYLQKENIIDESGMPKERFSAEFPKEGPSILRIQQVVRGDSAAYFCASSPAGGPLETQYFGPGTRLLVL.

This clone was recorded only once. This chain joins TRBV9 and TRBJ2-2, with a tentative D call TRBD1 (5 bases). Germline V gene data show CDR1 as SGDLS and CDR2 as YYNGEE. This CDR3 comprises 16 residues. Trimming removed 0 bases from V and 2 bases from J, with 11 bases in between. The CDR3 protein is CASSVGQLGNTGELFF. In nucleotides, the CDR3 is TGTGCCAGCAGCGTAGGACAGCTCGGAAACACCGGGGAGCTGTTTTTT. Full variable domain (rest looked up from reference TRBV9 and TRBJ2-2): DSGVTQTPKHLITATGQRVTLRCSPRSGDLSVYWYQQSLDQGLQFLIQYYNGEERAKGNILERFSAQQFPDLHSELNLSSLELGDSALYFCASSVGQLGNTGELFFGEGSRLTVL.

This clone appeared once. CDR3 nucleotide sequence: TGCGCCAGCAGCCAAGATCGGGTCCCAGGGTACGAGCAGTACTTC. Its translation: CASSQDRVPGYEQYF. The rearrangement joins TRBV4-3 to TRBJ2-7, with a tentative D call TRBD1 (5 bases). The V and J ends lost 0 bases and 4 bases respectively, with 13 bases between them. The CDR3 loop spans 15 amino acids. Germline V CDR1 and CDR2: LGHNA, YSLEER.

This sequence joins TRBV20-1 and TRBJ2-7, with 9 bases lining up with TRBD1. Trimming at V came to 6 bases and at J to 8 bases, leaving 5 bases not matched to a gene. Germline V CDR1 and CDR2: DFQATT, SNEGSKA (reference sequence). This CDR3 comprises 11 residues. The CDR3 DNA sequence: TGCAGTGCCGGGGACAGGGCGCAGCAGTACTTC. Its protein is CSAGDRAQQYF.

This clone has just one count. The rearrangement joins TRBV5-1 to TRBJ2-5; the match to TRBD1 covers 10 bases. There are 15 residues in the CDR3. Germline trimming cut 0 bases from V and 4 bases from J; bases unmatched to any gene: 3. Germline loops: CDR1 SGHRS, CDR2 YFSETQ. This CDR3 reads CASSLGQGAGETQYF. Written as DNA, the CDR3 is TGCGCCAGCAGCTTGGGACAGGGGGCTGGAGAGACCCAGTACTTC.

The V and J genes are TRBV5-1 and TRBJ1-1; D ambiguous. The V and J ends lost 0 bases and 0 bases respectively, with 18 bases between them. Per the germline V gene, CDR1 is SGHRS and CDR2 is YFSETQ. The CDR3 is 18 residues long. The CDR3 sequence: CASSLEGQRRGLNTEAFF. The CDR3 nucleotides read TGCGCCAGCAGCTTGGAAGGGCAGCGGCGGGGATTGAACACTGAAGCTTTCTTT.

This clone was counted only a few times. The genes are TRBV30 and TRBJ1-5, with 8 bases that match TRBD1. Germline values: CDR1 GTSNPN, CDR2 SVGIG (reference sequence). After removal of 5 bases from V and 7 bases from J, the junction contained 7 bases not matched to a gene. This CDR3 region has 13 residues. Here the CDR3 reads CAWGGTGGQPQHF. The CDR3 DNA follows: TGTGCCTGGGGAGGGACAGGTGGACAGCCCCAGCATTTT.

The gene calls are TRBV7-6 and TRBJ1-2; D possibly corresponds to TRBD1 (5 bases). This CDR3 comprises 13 residues. V gave up 5 bases and J gave up 5 bases, with 12 bases separating them. Germline assignment: CDR1 SGHVS and CDR2 FNYEAQ. The CDR3 DNA reads as TGTGCCAGCAGCCCAGACAGTTTTTATGGCTACACCTTC. It codes for CASSPDSFYGYTF.

The CDR3 loop is CAFRIERTPSYEQYF. CDR3 DNA sequence: TGTGCCTTCCGGATCGAGCGTACACCGTCCTACGAGCAGTACTTC. The chain employs TRBV2 and TRBJ2-7; D unresolved. The CDR3 is 15 amino acids. Trimming removed 11 bases at V and 1 base at J, with 21 bases between. Germline loops: CDR1 SNHLY, CDR2 FYNNEI.

J is TRBJ2-3 and V is TRBV5-1, with D uncertain. The CDR3 is made up of 14 amino acids. The V gene lost 3 bases and the J gene lost 1 base, with 9 bases spanning the gap. Germline V gene data show CDR1 as SGHRS and CDR2 as YFSETQ. The chain's CDR3 is CASSSLEGTDTQYF. CDR3 nucleotides: TGCGCCAGCAGCTCCCTCGAGGGCACAGATACGCAGTATTTT.

The chain combines TRBV6-6 with TRBJ2-2, with a weak D call TRBD2 (6 bases). The CDR3 consists of 16 residues. Germline values: CDR1 MNHNY, CDR2 SVGAGI (reference sequence). The germline V and J ends were trimmed by 5 bases and 6 bases, with 19 bases remaining between them. CDR3 bases: TGTGCCAGCAGTACACCGGGACTCACAGCATCCGGGGAGCTGTTTTTT. Its protein is CASSTPGLTASGELFF.

This clone occurred a few times. The gene calls are TRBV2 and TRBJ1-2; D gene uncertain. Trimming took 5 bases from V and 4 from J, leaving 8 bases between them. The CDR3 is 12 amino acids. Germline assignment: CDR1 SNHLY and CDR2 FYNNEI. The CDR3 protein is CASSSESYGYTF. The DNA for the CDR3 is TGTGCCAGCAGTTCTGAGAGCTATGGCTACACCTTC.

This clone is a singleton in its sample. This chain connects TRBV14 to TRBJ2-5; 9 bases agree with TRBD1. The CDR3 runs 14 residues. CDR1 and CDR2 (germline): SGHDN, FVKESK. V lost 4 bases and J lost 1; bases outside the gene matches: 1. CDR3 sequence: CASSPTGGQETQYF. Written as DNA, the CDR3 is TGTGCCAGCAGCCCGACAGGGGGCCAAGAGACCCAGTACTTC. The full variable domain, completed using reference TRBV14 and TRBJ2-5, is EAGVTQFPSHSVIEKGQTVTLRCDPISGHDNLYWYRRVMGKEIKFLLHFVKESKQDESGMPNNRFLAERTGGTYSTLKVQPAELEDSGVYFCASSPTGGQETQYFGPGTRLLVL.

The chain uses TRBV7-9 and TRBJ2-3; the match to TRBD1 covers 9 bases. CDR1 and CDR2 from the germline V gene are SEHNR and FQNEAQ (reference sequence). The CDR3 spans 15 residues. V lost 5 bases, J lost 5 bases, and 8 bases stayed unmatched. CDR3 in amino acids: CASSTRQGVRDTQYF. The DNA of the CDR3 is TGTGCCAGCAGCACCCGACAGGGGGTTAGAGATACGCAGTATTTT.

The gene calls are TRBV5-4 and TRBJ2-3; TRBD1 might be the D (7 bases). V was pared by 1 base and J by 7 bases, with 10 bases between. Germline CDR1 SGHNT, CDR2 YYREEE (reference sequence). CDR3 size: 13 residues. The CDR3 DNA follows: TGTGCCAGCAGCTTGCCAGGGGGGCATACGCAGTATTTT. Translated: CASSLPGGHTQYF.

The chain carries TRBV4-1 and TRBJ1-2, with unresolved D. V dropped 3 bases and J dropped 2 bases, with 4 bases sitting between them. Per germline, CDR1 MGHRA and CDR2 YSYEKL. The CDR3 is 12 residues long. CDR3: CASSHENYGYTF. CDR3 bases: TGCGCCAGCAGCCACGAGAACTATGGCTACACCTTC.

This chain uses TRBV7-2 with TRBJ2-4; 7 bases are shared with TRBD1. Germline CDR1 is SGHTA and CDR2 is FQGNSA. V trimming: 4 bases; J trimming: 2 bases; junction bases outside the gene matches: 11. The CDR3 runs to 17 residues. The CDR3: CASSSRTGSNTKNIQYF. The CDR3 DNA sequence: TGTGCCAGCAGCTCCCGGACAGGTTCGAATACCAAAAACATTCAGTACTTC.

The rearrangement links TRBV11-2 to TRBJ2-5; D possibly corresponds to TRBD1 (5 bases). Germline CDR1 and CDR2: SGHAT and FQNNGV. The V and J ends lost 3 bases and 5 bases respectively, with 10 bases between them. This CDR3 region has 13 residues. The CDR3 DNA follows: TGTGCCAGCAGCTTCCAGGGAACGGAGACCCAGTACTTC. It translates to CASSFQGTETQYF.

The chain is built from TRBV7-9 and TRBJ1-2; D unclear. The CDR3 has 13 residues. CDR1 and CDR2 from the germline V gene are SEHNR and FQNEAQ (reference sequence). Trimming cost V 5 bases and J 8 bases, with 15 bases left between them. The CDR3 sequence is CASSKNGGTGYTF. CDR3 bases: TGTGCCAGCAGCAAAAATGGCGGCACGGGCTACACCTTC.

The chain couples TRBV6-5 to TRBJ1-2, with 9 nucleotides matching TRBD1. Germline CDR1 is MNHEY and CDR2 is SVGAGI. V lost 6 bases to trimming and J lost 4 bases; unmatched junction nucleotides: 3. The CDR3 has 13 residues. This CDR3 is CASSETGGYGYTF. The DNA for the CDR3 is TGTGCCAGCAGCGAGACAGGGGGCTATGGCTACACCTTC.

The chain links TRBV6-5 to TRBJ2-7; D is perhaps TRBD1 (5 bases). The length of the CDR3 is 13 residues. Germline V gene lookup returns CDR1 MNHEY and CDR2 SVGAGI. Trimming took 2 bases from V and 0 from J, leaving 5 bases between them. CDR3 loop: CASSYRGSYEQYF. CDR3 in DNA: TGTGCCAGCAGTTACAGGGGCTCCTACGAGCAGTACTTC.

The rearrangement joins TRBV18 to TRBJ1-3, with D possibly matching TRBD1 (5 bases). The length of the CDR3 is 14 residues. The germline CDR1 and CDR2 sequences are KGHSH and LQKENI. V was pared by 5 bases and J by 1 base, with 9 bases between. For the CDR3, the DNA is TGTGCCAGCTCAGAGACAGAGTCTGGAAACACCATATATTTT. As protein: CASSETESGNTIYF. The full variable domain, rest sourced from reference TRBV18 and TRBJ1-3, is NAGVMQNPRHLVRRRGQEARLRCSPMKGHSHVYWYRQLPEEGLKFMVYLQKENIIDESGMPKERFSAEFPKEGPSILRIQQVVRGDSAAYFCASSETESGNTIYFGEGSWLTVV.

The chain joins TRBV19 to TRBJ2-1; 8 bases agree with TRBD1. The V and J ends lost 5 bases and 4 bases, in that order; junction bases with no gene match: 7. CDR1 is LNHDA and CDR2 is SQIVND in the germline V gene (reference sequence). The CDR3 is made up of 15 amino acids. Here the CDR3 DNA reads TGTGCCAGTAGTCCCCGGGACAGGTATTACAATGAGCAGTTCTTC. It specifies CASSPRDRYYNEQFF.